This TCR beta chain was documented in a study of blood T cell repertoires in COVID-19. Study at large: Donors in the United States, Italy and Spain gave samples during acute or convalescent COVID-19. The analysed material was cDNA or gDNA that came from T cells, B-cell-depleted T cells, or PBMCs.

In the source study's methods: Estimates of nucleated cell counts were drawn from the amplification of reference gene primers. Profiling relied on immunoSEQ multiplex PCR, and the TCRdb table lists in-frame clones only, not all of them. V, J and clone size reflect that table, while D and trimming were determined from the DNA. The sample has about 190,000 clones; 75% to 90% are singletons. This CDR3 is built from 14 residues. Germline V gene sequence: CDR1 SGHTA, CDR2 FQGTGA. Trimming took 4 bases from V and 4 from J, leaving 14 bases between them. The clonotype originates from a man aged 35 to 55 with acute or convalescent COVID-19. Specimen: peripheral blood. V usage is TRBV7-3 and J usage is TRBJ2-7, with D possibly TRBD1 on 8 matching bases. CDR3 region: CASSSQGGPYEQYF. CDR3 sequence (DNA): TGTGCCAGCAGCTCACAGGGGGGGCCTTACGAGCAGTACTTC.